This TCR beta chain was identified during a study of identical twins (dated by TCRdb to 2016 to 2017). In terms of the full investigation: The study deep-sequenced TCR alpha and beta repertoires from monozygotic twins, unrelated adults of various ages and cord blood to test whether fetal clonotypes persist. Replicate twin experiments were performed at different times using different library preparation protocols to rule out contamination. Findings and caveats that apply to the study as a whole: Zero-insertion analyses could be partly confounded by invariant T cells such as MAIT and iNKT, although diverse VJ usage argued against such confounding for most clonotypes. Out-of-frame TCR alpha sequences shared between twins showed an excess of low generation-probability sequences compared with coincidental sharing between unrelated individuals. In monozygotic twins, recombination models systematically underestimated out-of-frame TCR alpha sharing, but the models matched the sharing seen between unrelated individuals. Excess twin sharing in beta out-of-frame sequences was weaker because fewer shared sequences lowered the signal-to-noise ratio. Abundant cord blood beta clonotypes carried fewer insertions; young adult naive repertoires showed a weaker similar trend, while memory repertoires showed none. Because the same donors could not be followed over many years, the conclusions depended on cross-sectional statistical analysis.

Library method: 5' RACE. The reads were generated on an Illumina HiSeq 2000. A universal primer binding site was added through template switching, and the final cDNA carried a unique molecular identifier so that TCR cDNA molecules could be counted accurately. Specific primers in the conserved constant-segment region were used to synthesize first-strand cDNA for the TCR alpha and beta chains. To control for contamination, each cDNA library was double barcoded with a SMART-Mk sample barcode plus Illumina barcodes. TruSeq adapter sequences, together with Illumina sample barcodes, were added in two successive PCR steps. Sequencing of the TCR alpha and beta cDNA libraries was done on the Illumina HiSeq platform using custom primers. The authors' pipeline ran thus. MiGEC was used to process raw reads and extract unique molecular identifiers, and MiXCR was used to find CDR3 positions. Recombination models were inferred per individual with the repgenHMM and IGoR tools using an EM algorithm. The analysis of shared clonotypes was done with the tcR package in R, with sharing normalized by the product of cloneset sizes. To study raw recombination free of thymic and clonal selection effects, out-of-frame nonproductive sequences were analyzed. In TCRdb, the public reads were trimmed at Q25 with fastp and aligned with MiXCR, with productive beta chains retained. Each CDR3 protein appears once, grouped with its most common genes and DNA. The V and J calls here are based on TCRdb, not the publication. The sample table lists roughly 690,000 distinct CDR3 sequences, about 20% of them with a count of one. Around 4.4% of the sample goes to the ten largest clones.

Every donor in the study was a healthy Caucasian. Three pairs of female monozygotic twins, all aged roughly 18 to 29 years, made up the twin cohort. Peripheral blood mononuclear cells were used as the source from which RNA for TCR libraries was isolated. This clonotype appeared once. It lacks a known antigen. Base qualities were left out, and no much larger clone turns up one base away. One read represents weak support. The CDR3 has 15 amino acids, counting the end cysteine and phenylalanine. The read is trimmed to its CDR3 DNA, 45 bases read in frame from base 1. From the germline V gene (reference sequence), CDR1 is GTSNPN and CDR2 is SVGIG. Germline trimming: 2 bases from V, 4 bases from J; junction bases outside gene matches: 5. The same specimen was also included in a second study, on T cells expressing NK-cell markers. According to the second study: TCR beta-chain repertoires were profiled in sorted CD3+CD56+NKG2C+, CD3+CD56+NKG2C- and CD3+CD56-NKG2C+ T-cell subsets from eight donors. Among the eight sequenced donors, seven were HCMV-seropositive and one was HCMV-seronegative. To restrict sorting to alphabetaTCR-expressing T cells, an anti-gammadeltaTCR antibody was added in several experiments. In about 6 donors, the dominant CD3+CD56+NKG2C+ clonotypes were found to rank among the top 10 CD8+ clonotypes and to make up 1.0-7.0% of CD8+ T cells. Those dominant clonotypes were again the most abundant among CD3+CD56-NKG2C+ cells in a handful of donors, at roughly 25-60.1%. Whether the expanded NKG2C-expressing T cell clones were specific for HCMV antigens remained unclear. The study sequenced eight donors, all healthy volunteers chosen at random: three men and five women. HCMV-specific IgG was detected in serum with a commercial ELISA kit to determine HCMV serostatus. Bulk peripheral blood T-cell repertoires were additionally sequenced from unsorted PBMC for 5 or 6 donors. MIGEC was used to demultiplex reads and group reads by UMI, and MiTCR was used to assemble and quantify clonotypes. To exclude erroneous sequences, only TCR cDNA sequences supported by at least two reads were retained. Downstream repertoire analysis used the tcR package, and clonotypes were matched across fractions by CDR3 nucleotide sequence plus V segment. VDJmatch was used to annotate antigen specificity against VDJdb, with one amino acid substitution in CDR3 permitted.

In this chain, TRBV30 is recombined with TRBJ1-6, with 7 bases in between that match TRBD1. What was sequenced was PBMCs. The receptor was derived from a woman aged 18-35 years in good health. The bases are TGTGCCTGGAGTCCTGGGACAGAATATAATTCACCCCTCCACTTT. Its protein reads: CAWSPGTEYNSPLHF.